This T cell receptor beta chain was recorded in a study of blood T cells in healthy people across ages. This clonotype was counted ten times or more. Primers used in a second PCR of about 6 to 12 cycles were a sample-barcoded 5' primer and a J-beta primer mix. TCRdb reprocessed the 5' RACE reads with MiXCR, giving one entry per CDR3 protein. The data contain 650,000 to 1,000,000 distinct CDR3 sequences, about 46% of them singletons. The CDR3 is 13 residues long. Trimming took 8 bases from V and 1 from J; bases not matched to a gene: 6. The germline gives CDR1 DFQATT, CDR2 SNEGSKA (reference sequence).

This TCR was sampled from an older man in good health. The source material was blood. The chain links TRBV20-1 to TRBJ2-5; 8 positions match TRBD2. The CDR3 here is CSKLAGGQETQYF. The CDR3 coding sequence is TGCAGTAAGCTAGCGGGTGGCCAAGAGACCCAGTACTTC.